This passage covers 22 T cell receptor beta chains from one sample sequenced in a study of cytomegalovirus exposure and HLA in healthy donors. The PCR was carried out with 60 Vbeta primers and 13 Jbeta primers. Using immunoSEQ multiplex PCR, the repertoire was profiled, and TCRdb retains in-frame clones only, with some absent. Here the sample spans approximately 99,000 clones, 70% to 80% being singletons. The specimen sequenced was PBMCs. The origin of the receptors is a male donor in good health and CMV-seropositive.

This chain joins TRBV19 and TRBJ2-7, with D perhaps matching TRBD2 (5 bases). V lost 5 bases and J lost 3, with 11 bases in between. This CDR3 has 13 amino acids. Germline assignment: CDR1 LNHDA and CDR2 SQIVND (reference sequence). This CDR3 reads CASSSGRHYEQYF. CDR3 nucleotide sequence: TGTGCCAGTAGTTCGGGAAGACACTACGAGCAGTACTTC.

Regarding this clone: Mismatch with germline at one junction end may stem from a read error. V is TRBV5-1 and J is TRBJ2-7; D is possibly TRBD1 (6 bases). The CDR3 sequence is 18 residues long. Germline assignment: CDR1 SGHRS and CDR2 YFSETQ. In DNA, the CDR3 is TGCGCCAGCAGCTTGGATGGGGGACACCAACTATTAAACTACGAGCAGCACTTC. Amino acids: CASSLDGGHQLLNYEQHF. The variable domain in full, with the rest retrieved from reference TRBV5-1 and TRBJ2-7, is KAGVTQTPRYLIKTRGQQVTLSCSPISGHRSVSWYQQTPGQGLQFLFEYFSETQRNKGNFPGRFSGRQFSNSRSEMNVSTLELGDSALYLCASSLDGGHQLLNYEQHFGPGTRLTVT.

The chain joins TRBV5-4 to TRBJ2-1; D is perhaps TRBD1 (6 bases). This CDR3 is built from 15 residues. V lost 2 bases and J 5 bases, leaving 14 bases between the germline ends. Germline CDR1 is SGHNT and CDR2 is YYREEE (reference sequence). CDR3 region: CASSFDGGANNEQFF. The CDR3 nucleotides are TGTGCCAGCAGCTTTGATGGGGGCGCAAACAATGAGCAGTTCTTC.

This chain links TRBV2 with TRBJ2-1, with 14 bases that match TRBD2. This CDR3 is 17 amino acids long. V gave up 5 bases and J gave up 8 bases; unmatched junction bases: 11. Germline assignment: CDR1 SNHLY and CDR2 FYNNEI. CDR3 loop: CASSSVSGLAGAHEQFF. In DNA form, the CDR3 reads TGTGCCAGCAGTTCCGTTTCGGGACTAGCGGGGGCACATGAGCAGTTCTTC.

V usage is TRBV7-9 and J usage is TRBJ1-5; tentative D call: TRBD1 (5 bases). Germline-derived CDR1 and CDR2 are SEHNR and FQNEAQ (reference sequence). The CDR3 is 17 residues long. Trimming took 1 base from V and 0 from J, leaving 13 bases between them. The CDR3 DNA reads TGTGCCAGCAGCTTAGATGGGGGGATTTATAGCAATCAGCCCCAGCATTTT. Amino acid sequence: CASSLDGGIYSNQPQHF.

V gene TRBV6-6 combines with J gene TRBJ1-2; the D gene is possibly TRBD1 (6 bases). Germline values: CDR1 MNHNY, CDR2 SVGAGI (reference sequence). The CDR3 contains 14 residues. Trimming shortened V by 6 bases and J by 7 bases, and 18 bases separated the two germline ends. The CDR3 reads CASSYLADSLGYTF. In DNA form, the CDR3 reads TGTGCCAGCAGCTATCTTGCGGACAGCCTTGGCTACACCTTC.

The chain recombines TRBV19 with TRBJ1-5, with 7 bases identical to TRBD1. With V trimmed by 4 bases and J by 4 bases, 10 bases remained unmatched. CDR3 length: 16 amino acids. From germline, CDR1 is LNHDA and CDR2 SQIVND (reference sequence). CDR3 nucleotide sequence: TGTGCCAGTAGTAACCTTCGACAGGGTAGGAATCAGCCCCAGCATTTT. Translating it yields CASSNLRQGRNQPQHF.

V gene TRBV4-2 combines with J gene TRBJ1-2, with TRBD1 matching over 11 bases. Trimming removed 1 base from V and 3 bases from J; junction bases left unmatched: 7. There are 17 residues in the CDR3. The V gene's germline CDR1 is LGHNA and CDR2 YNFKEQ. The CDR3 protein is CASSQGGQGVGDYGYTF. The DNA for the CDR3 is TGTGCCAGCAGCCAAGGGGGACAGGGGGTTGGGGACTATGGCTACACCTTC.

DNA of the CDR3: TGTGCCAGTAGGCAGGGGTACACCGGGGAGCTGTTTTTT. Amino acids: CASRQGYTGELFF. This chain links TRBV19 with TRBJ2-2, with D possibly being TRBD1 (6 bases). CDR1 LNHDA and CDR2 SQIVND come from the germline V gene (reference sequence). The CDR3 covers 13 residues. V was trimmed by 6 bases and J by 3 bases, leaving 8 bases between them.

The chain couples TRBV7-2 to TRBJ1-5; D is ambiguous. This CDR3 contains 14 residues. CDR1 SGHTA and CDR2 FQGNSA come from the germline V gene. The V end lost 0 bases, the J end lost 6 bases, and 9 bases lay between the germline ends. The CDR3 loop is CASSLARSGQPQHF. CDR3 in DNA: TGTGCCAGCAGCTTAGCTAGAAGCGGTCAGCCCCAGCATTTT. The full variable domain, completed using reference TRBV7-2 and TRBJ1-5, is GAGVSQSPSNKVTEKGKDVELRCDPISGHTALYWYRQSLGQGLEFLIYFQGNSAPDKSGLPSDRFSAERTGGSVSTLTIQRTQQEDSAVYLCASSLARSGQPQHFGDGTRLSIL.

V is TRBV7-9 and J is TRBJ1-2; D is perhaps TRBD1 (5 bases). The CDR3 is made up of 14 amino acids. Germline CDR1 and CDR2: SEHNR and FQNEAQ (reference sequence). Trimming took 2 bases from V and 6 from J, leaving 13 bases between them. The CDR3 is CASSLRDGGNGYTF. CDR3 nucleotides: TGTGCCAGCAGCTTACGGGACGGAGGGAATGGCTACACCTTC.

This clone was picked up one time. The CDR3 here is CASSSSRAQETQYF. In nucleotides, the CDR3 is TGCGCCAGCAGCTCCTCCAGGGCTCAAGAGACCCAGTACTTC. This rearrangement joins TRBV5-1 to TRBJ2-5; the D gene is possibly TRBD1 (5 bases). The CDR3 runs 14 residues. Trimming took 3 bases from V and 2 from J, leaving 11 bases between them. Germline assignment: CDR1 SGHRS and CDR2 YFSETQ.

On this clone itself: This CDR3 is also generated by other DNA sequences in the sample. The rearrangement links TRBV27 to TRBJ2-2; no clear D gene. Germline V lookup: CDR1 MNHEY, CDR2 SMNVEV (reference sequence). Trimming took off 2 bases at V and 2 bases at J, with 3 bases between the two ends. This CDR3 has 13 amino acids. The CDR3 sequence: CASSLLNTGELFF. As DNA, the CDR3 is TGTGCCAGCAGTTTACTCAACACCGGGGAGCTGTTTTTT.

The chain recombines TRBV14 with TRBJ1-1, with 7 nucleotides matching TRBD1. The ends lost 3 bases at V and 1 base at J; junction bases unmatched: 11. The germline CDR1 and CDR2 sequences are SGHDN and FVKESK. The length of the CDR3 is 17 residues. CDR3 DNA sequence: TGTGCCAGCAGCCACCTACAGGGGCATTGGAAGAACACTGAAGCTTTCTTT. Protein: CASSHLQGHWKNTEAFF.

The V gene is TRBV27, the J gene TRBJ2-7, with D possibly TRBD1 on 5 matching bases. Germline V gene data show CDR1 as MNHEY and CDR2 as SMNVEV (reference sequence). The CDR3 totals 14 residues. With 3 bases removed from V and 0 bases from J, the gap between germline ends came to 9 bases. CDR3 nucleotides: TGTGCCAGCAGTTTCGGCAGGGTCTCCTACGAGCAGTACTTC. Encoded protein: CASSFGRVSYEQYF.

The chain is built from TRBV5-1 and TRBJ2-7; weak D call: TRBD1 (7 bases). Trimming took 4 bases from V and 0 from J, leaving 11 bases between them. Germline V gives CDR1 SGHRS, CDR2 YFSETQ. CDR3 size: 14 residues. Here the CDR3 reads CASSAGQSSYEQYF. CDR3 DNA sequence: TGCGCCAGCAGCGCGGGACAGAGCTCCTACGAGCAGTACTTC.

This clone has a handful of counts. The J gene is TRBJ2-7, the V gene TRBV5-1, with TRBD2 matching 7 bases. The J segment lost 3 bases and the V segment lost 2 bases, leaving 5 bases of the junction unmatched. Germline CDR1 and CDR2: SGHRS and YFSETQ. This CDR3 contains 14 residues. DNA for the CDR3: TGCGCCAGCAGCTTCTCTAGCGGCGGCTACGAGCAGTACTTC. It translates to CASSFSSGGYEQYF.

J is TRBJ2-5 and V is TRBV7-9; 11 positions agree with TRBD2. Trimming cost V 1 base and J 2 bases; bases outside gene matches: 6. The V gene's germline CDR1 is SEHNR and CDR2 FQNEAQ (reference sequence). The CDR3 is made up of 17 amino acids. CDR3 amino acids: CASSLEGRTSGQETQYF. The DNA of the CDR3 is TGTGCCAGCAGCTTAGAGGGGCGGACTAGCGGGCAAGAGACCCAGTACTTC.

The rearrangement joins TRBV7-9 to TRBJ2-3; 7 bases map to TRBD2. Per the germline V gene, CDR1 is SEHNR and CDR2 is FQNEAQ (reference sequence). After removal of 2 bases from V and 4 bases from J, the junction contained 3 bases not matched to a gene. This CDR3 spans 14 amino acids. The CDR3 spells CASSLTSDPDTQYF. In DNA form, the CDR3 reads TGTGCCAGCAGCTTAACTAGCGATCCAGATACGCAGTATTTT.

The chain has TRBV4-2 and TRBJ1-3; no clear D. Germline V gene data show CDR1 as LGHNA and CDR2 as YNFKEQ. The CDR3 has 16 residues. With 0 bases removed from V and 7 bases from J, the gap between germline ends came to 16 bases. CDR3 in amino acids: CASSQDMQALMNTIYF. The CDR3 DNA sequence: TGTGCCAGCAGCCAAGATATGCAGGCGTTGATGAACACCATATATTTT.

The chain couples TRBV11-2 to TRBJ1-1; D is possibly TRBD1 (5 bases). The CDR3 consists of 14 residues. Deletions cut 5 bases from V and 1 base from J, with 11 bases between. In germline, CDR1 is SGHAT, CDR2 FQNNGV. The CDR3 spells CASSTSQGNTEAFF. DNA of the CDR3: TGTGCCAGCAGCACCTCGCAGGGGAACACTGAAGCTTTCTTT.

This chain joins TRBV29-1 and TRBJ1-1; tentatively, D is TRBD1 (5 bases). The CDR3 is 13 amino acids. Deletions cut 6 bases from V and 3 bases from J, with 14 bases between. CDR1 and CDR2 (germline): SQVTM, ANQGSEA. This CDR3 is CSVSGGRHTEAFF. The CDR3 DNA reads as TGCAGCGTGTCGGGGGGACGGCACACTGAAGCTTTCTTT.